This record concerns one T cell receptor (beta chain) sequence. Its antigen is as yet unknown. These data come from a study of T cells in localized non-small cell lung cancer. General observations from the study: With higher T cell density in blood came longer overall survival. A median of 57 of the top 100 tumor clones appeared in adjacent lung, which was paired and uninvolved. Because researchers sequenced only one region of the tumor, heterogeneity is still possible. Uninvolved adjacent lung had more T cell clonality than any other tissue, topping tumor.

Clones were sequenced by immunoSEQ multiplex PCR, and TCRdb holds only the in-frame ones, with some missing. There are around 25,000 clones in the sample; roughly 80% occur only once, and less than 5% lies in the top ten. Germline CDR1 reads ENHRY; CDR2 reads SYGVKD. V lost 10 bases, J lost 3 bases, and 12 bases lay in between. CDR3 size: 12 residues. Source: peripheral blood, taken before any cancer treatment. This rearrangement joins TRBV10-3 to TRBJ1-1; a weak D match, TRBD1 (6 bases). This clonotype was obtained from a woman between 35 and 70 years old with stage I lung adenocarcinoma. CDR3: CATQGSDTEAFF. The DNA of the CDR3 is TGTGCCACACAGGGATCGGACACTGAAGCTTTCTTT.